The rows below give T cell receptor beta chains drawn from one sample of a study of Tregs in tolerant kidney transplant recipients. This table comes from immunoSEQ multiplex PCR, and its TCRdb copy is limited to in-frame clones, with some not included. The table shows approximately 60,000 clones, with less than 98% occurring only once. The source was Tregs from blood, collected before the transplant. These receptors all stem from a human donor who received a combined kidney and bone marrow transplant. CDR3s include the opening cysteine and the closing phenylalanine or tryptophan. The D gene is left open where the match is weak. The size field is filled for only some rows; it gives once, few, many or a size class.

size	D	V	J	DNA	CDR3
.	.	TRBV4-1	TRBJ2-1	TGCGCCAGCAGCAAAAGACAGGAACCCTACAATGAGCAGTTCTTC	CASSKRQEPYNEQFF
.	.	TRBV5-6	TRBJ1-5	TGTGCCAGCAGCTTGGCCGGTGGGGGGTTGGGTCAGCCCCAGCATTTT	CASSLAGGGLGQPQHF
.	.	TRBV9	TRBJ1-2	TGTGCCAGCAGCGTAGAACCACAGGGCCACTATGGCTACACCTTC	CASSVEPQGHYGYTF
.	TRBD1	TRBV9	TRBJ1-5	TGTGCCAGCAGCTCAGGACAGGGGTGGCAGCCCCAGCATTTT	CASSSGQGWQPQHF
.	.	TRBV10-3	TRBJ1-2	TGTGCCATCAGTGGCGGAATGGAGGGCGGCTACACCTTC	CAISGGMEGGYTF
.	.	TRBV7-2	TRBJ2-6	TGTGCCAGCAGCTTAGGAACCGGGACTTTCTCTGGGGCCAACGTCCTGACTTTC	CASSLGTGTFSGANVLTF
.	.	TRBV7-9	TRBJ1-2	TGTGCCAGCAGCCCTAGGGAGGAGGCTACTAACTATGGCTACACCTTC	CASSPREEATNYGYTF
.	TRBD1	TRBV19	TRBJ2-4	TGTGCCAGTACTCCGGGACAGGGGAGGTACATTCAGTACTTC	CASTPGQGRYIQYF
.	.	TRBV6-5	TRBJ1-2	TGTGCCAGCGCCAGGGGCCATGGCTACACCTTC	CASARGHGYTF
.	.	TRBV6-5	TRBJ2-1	TGTGCCAGCAGTTACTCTTATTTTAGCTCCTACAATGAGCAGTTCTTC	CASSYSYFSSYNEQFF
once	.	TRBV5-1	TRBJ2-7	TGCGCCAGCAGCTTGGCCTACTCTTCCGAGCAGTACTTC	CASSLAYSSEQYF
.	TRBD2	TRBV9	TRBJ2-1	TGTGCCAGTGCGGGACTAGCCTACAATGAGCAGTTCTTC	CASAGLAYNEQFF
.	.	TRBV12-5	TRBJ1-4	TGTGCTAGTGTTGGCAGGGAGGGGGAAAAACTGTTTTTT	CASVGREGEKLFF
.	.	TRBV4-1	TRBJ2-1	TGCGCCAGCAGCCTCGGGTTAGCGGTCAACAATGAGCAGTTCTTC	CASSLGLAVNNEQFF
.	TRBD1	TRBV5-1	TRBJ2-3	TGCGCCAGCAGCCGAGGGTCGGCAGGGGGCTTTCCAGATACGCAGTATTTT	CASSRGSAGGFPDTQYF
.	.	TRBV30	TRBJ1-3	TGTGCCTGGAGTGACCCCAGCGCGGGGGCAACCATATATTTT	CAWSDPSAGATIYF
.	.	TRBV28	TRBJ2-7	TGTGCCAGCAGTTTGTCAGGGGTCCGCGAGCAGTACTTC	CASSLSGVREQYF
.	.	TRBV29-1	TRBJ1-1	TGCAGCGTCGGGGACACTGAAGCTTTCTTT	CSVGDTEAFF
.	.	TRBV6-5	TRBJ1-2	TGTGCCAGCAGTTACTCTACGGGTGACAGGCGTGGCTACACCTTC	CASSYSTGDRRGYTF
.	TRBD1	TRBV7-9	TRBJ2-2	TGTGCCAGCAGCTTAGGGACAGGGCGAAACACCGGGGAGCTGTTTTTT	CASSLGTGRNTGELFF
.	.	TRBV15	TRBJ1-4	TGTGCCACCAGCAGAGATCTGAGAACAGTAATGGGTGAAAAACTGTTTTTT	CATSRDLRTVMGEKLFF
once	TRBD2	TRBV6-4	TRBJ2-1	TGTGCCAGCAGTGACCCTGTATTCTCCTCGTGCGGGAGCTCCTACAATGAGCAGTTCTTC	CASSDPVFSSCGSSYNEQFF
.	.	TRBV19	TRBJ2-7	TGTGCCAGTAGTATAGGGGCTGACAGCTACGAGCAGTACTTC	CASSIGADSYEQYF
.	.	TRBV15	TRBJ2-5	TGTGCCACCGGACAGAGCCAAGAGACCCAGTACTTC	CATGQSQETQYF
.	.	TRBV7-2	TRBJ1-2	TGTGCCAGCAGCTTAGGACAGTCACCCTATGGCTACACCTTC	CASSLGQSPYGYTF
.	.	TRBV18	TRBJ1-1	TGTGCCAGCTCACCTGGACACAACACTGAAGCTTTCTTT	CASSPGHNTEAFF
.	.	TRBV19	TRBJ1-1	TGTGCCAGTAGTCCCCGATTCAACAGGGAAGCTTTCTTT	CASSPRFNREAFF
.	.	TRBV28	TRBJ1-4	TGTGCCAGCAGGGGGCCGGCAACTAATGAAAAACTGTTTTTT	CASRGPATNEKLFF
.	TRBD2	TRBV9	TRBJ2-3	TGTGCCAGCAGCGCGGGACCGGGACTAGAGGGGGATACGCAGTATTTT	CASSAGPGLEGDTQYF
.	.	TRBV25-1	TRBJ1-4	TGTGCCAGCAGTCCTAGTGCTTCAGACCGGAGTGAAAAACTGTTTTTT	CASSPSASDRSEKLFF
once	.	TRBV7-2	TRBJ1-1	TGTGCCAGCAGCTTAGGGGGACATTCGAACACTGAAGCTTTCTTT	CASSLGGHSNTEAFF
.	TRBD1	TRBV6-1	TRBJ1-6	TGTGCCAGCAGTGAACGAGGACAGGGGATTCGAAATTCACCCCTCCACTTT	CASSERGQGIRNSPLHF
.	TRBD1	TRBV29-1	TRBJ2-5	TGCAGCGTTACCCCGACAGGGATAAAGACCCAGTACTTC	CSVTPTGIKTQYF
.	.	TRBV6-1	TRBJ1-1	TGTGCCAGCAAGGCAGGGCAGAAAGCTTTCTTT	CASKAGQKAFF
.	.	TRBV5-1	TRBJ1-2	TGCGCCAGCAGCTTTTCCAGGGTCTATGGCTACACCTTC	CASSFSRVYGYTF
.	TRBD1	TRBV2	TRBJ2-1	TGTGCCAGCAGTGGAGGACAGGGCCAGTTCTTC	CASSGGQGQFF
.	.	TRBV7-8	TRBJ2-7	TGTGCCAGCAGCTCCCGGGACTCATTAAGGATGTACGAGCAGTACTTC	CASSSRDSLRMYEQYF
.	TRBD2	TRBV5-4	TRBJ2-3	TGTGCCAGCAGCGCCTCCCGCGGGGGGGCCATGGCAGATACGCAGTATTTT	CASSASRGGAMADTQYF